This TCR beta chain was captured by sequencing in a study of OX40 agonist ivuxolimab in advanced cancers. Blood specimens came from baseline, cycle 4 day 1, and cycle 7 day 1. Study results and limitations: The specificity for antigen of the expanded peripheral T cells was not determined.

Sequencing used immunoSEQ multiplex PCR; TCRdb keeps in-frame clones, though not all of them. The sample records approximately 82,000 clones, more than 70% being singletons. The sample holds one count of this clone. Its specificity is not known. The clonotype comes from an adult with an advanced solid tumor such as melanoma, head and neck, liver or kidney cancer. The starting material was CD4+ or CD8+ T cells sorted from blood, obtained in a trial of the OX40 agonist ivuxolimab.

The CDR3 here is CASSLVPGYEQYF. In DNA, the CDR3 is TGTGCCAGCAGCTTAGTCCCTGGCTACGAGCAGTACTTC. V gene TRBV11-3 combines with J gene TRBJ2-7; no clear D. The CDR3 covers 13 residues. Trimming stripped 1 base from V and 3 bases from J, with 7 bases between. The V gene's germline CDR1 is SGHNT and CDR2 YENEEA.